The 23 T cell receptor beta chains in this list originate from one sample, sequenced in a study of shared clonotypes between healthy human individuals. Clones were read by immunoSEQ multiplex PCR, and TCRdb kept only the in-frame ones, dropping some. The table lists 850,000 to 1,100,000 clones, 60% to 80% of them singletons. What was sequenced was memory CD4+ T cells from PBMCs. Subset reported: CD45RA-negative fraction. These receptors all come from a man aged 18 to 35 in good health. Some clones in this sample may be carry-over from other donors' samples.

The chain links TRBV6-5 to TRBJ2-3; D is undetermined. The germline V gene encodes CDR1 MNHEY and CDR2 SVGAGI. The germline V and J ends were trimmed by 3 bases and 2 bases, with 6 bases remaining between them. CDR3 length: 13 amino acids. CDR3 region: CASSYLDTDTQYF. DNA of the CDR3: TGTGCCAGCAGTTATCTGGACACAGATACGCAGTATTTT.

Remarks on this clone: This specimen includes other DNA sequences encoding the same CDR3. This sequence joins TRBV9 and TRBJ1-3; D may be TRBD1 (5 bases). The CDR3 extends over 13 amino acids. Germline V gives CDR1 SGDLS, CDR2 YYNGEE. V shed 0 bases and J shed 8 bases, with 9 bases lying between them. CDR3 sequence reads: CASSVVTGDTIYF. The CDR3 DNA reads as TGTGCCAGCAGCGTAGTAACAGGCGACACCATATATTTT.

Details on this clone: This may be a read error: a much more frequent sequence differs by one nucleotide. The sample holds other DNA sequences that translate to the same CDR3. This chain connects TRBV7-2 to TRBJ1-2; D remains unclear. Germline CDR1 SGHTA, CDR2 FQGNSA. V was shortened by 1 base and J by 4 bases, with 4 bases between the two germline ends. The CDR3 loop spans 12 amino acids. The chain's CDR3 is CASSLDRYGYTF. The CDR3, as DNA: TGTGCCAGCAGCTTAGACCGCTATGGCTACACCTTC.

The genes are TRBV30 and TRBJ2-5; 10 bases map to TRBD1. Judging by the DNA end, TRBJ2-7 fits better; the J call may be wrong. The CDR3 consists of 15 residues. CDR1 GTSNPN and CDR2 SVGIG come from the germline V gene (reference sequence). The CDR3 sequence: CAWSRFGQGVTEQYF. CDR3 coding DNA: TGTGCCTGGAGTCGCTTTGGACAGGGGGTTACCGAGCAGTACTTC.

The rearrangement links TRBV7-2 to TRBJ2-3; TRBD2 might be the D (5 bases). Trimming stripped 2 bases from V and 2 bases from J, with 8 bases between. Germline V CDR1 and CDR2: SGHTA, FQGNSA. The CDR3 spans 14 residues. The CDR3 DNA reads TGTGCCAGCAGCTTATCGGGATACACAGATACGCAGTATTTT. Translating it yields CASSLSGYTDTQYF.

V usage is TRBV11-2 and J usage is TRBJ1-2; 8 bases match TRBD1. V dropped 2 bases and J dropped 6; count of bases not matched to a gene: 11. The CDR3 loop spans 16 amino acids. The germline gives CDR1 SGHAT, CDR2 FQNNGV. The CDR3 reads CASSLSWDRNVDGYTF. The CDR3 DNA reads TGTGCCAGCAGCTTATCCTGGGACAGGAATGTAGATGGCTACACCTTC.

As to this clone: A single base is all that separates this from a far larger clone, so a read error is likely. Distinct nucleotide sequences in the sample also encode this CDR3. The chain couples TRBV7-2 to TRBJ1-1; tentative D call: TRBD1 (6 bases). Germline CDR1 and CDR2: SGHTA and FQGNSA. The CDR3 is 14 residues long. V lost 3 bases, J lost 5 bases, and 13 bases lay in between. The CDR3 sequence: CASSFVQGGTEAFF. Written as DNA, the CDR3 is TGTGCCAGCAGCTTCGTTCAAGGGGGAACTGAAGCTTTCTTT.

This clone has a handful of counts. CDR3 in amino acids: CASSPTGLSNQPQHF. CDR3 nucleotide sequence: TGTGCCAGTAGCCCGACAGGGTTAAGCAATCAGCCCCAGCATTTT. The chain has TRBV19 and TRBJ1-5; TRBD1 matches at 7 bases. This CDR3 is built from 15 residues. J was trimmed by 1 base and V by 6 bases; bases with no gene match: 6. Germline assignment: CDR1 LNHDA and CDR2 SQIVND (reference sequence).

J is TRBJ2-7 and V is TRBV7-8, with TRBD2 matching over 7 bases. V lost 7 bases to trimming and J lost 4 bases; unmatched junction nucleotides: 13. Per germline, CDR1 SGHVS and CDR2 FQNEAQ. This CDR3 has 15 residues. CDR3 residues: CASTPIPGGGYEQYF. CDR3 DNA sequence: TGTGCCAGCACCCCCATACCGGGGGGTGGGTACGAGCAGTACTTC.

V is TRBV5-1 and J is TRBJ1-4; tentative D call: TRBD1 (6 bases). There are 16 residues in the CDR3. Trimming took 0 bases from V and 0 from J, leaving 9 bases between them. CDR1 is SGHRS and CDR2 is YFSETQ in the germline V gene. This chain's CDR3 is CASSLGGQSTNEKLFF. In nucleotides, the CDR3 is TGCGCCAGCAGCTTGGGCGGACAGTCAACTAATGAAAAACTGTTTTTT.

The V call is TRBV7-2, the J call TRBJ2-4; D call uncertain. This CDR3 spans 15 amino acids. V lost 7 bases to trimming and J lost 0 bases, with 13 bases between them. Germline V gives CDR1 SGHTA, CDR2 FQGNSA. The CDR3 nucleotides are TGTGCCAGCACCGACTCGAGACTAGCCAAAAACATTCAGTACTTC. It is translated as CASTDSRLAKNIQYF.

This chain links TRBV4-1 with TRBJ2-3; perhaps TRBD2 as D (5 bases). Germline values: CDR1 MGHRA, CDR2 YSYEKL. This CDR3 has 15 residues. Trimming removed 0 bases at V and 2 bases at J, with 9 bases between. CDR3 residues: CASSQEGSITDTQYF. The DNA for the CDR3 is TGCGCCAGCAGCCAAGAGGGGAGCATCACAGATACGCAGTATTTT.

The genes are TRBV5-1 and TRBJ2-2, with 7 bases fitting TRBD1. Germline V gene lookup returns CDR1 SGHRS and CDR2 YFSETQ. The CDR3 sequence is 13 residues long. V shed 6 bases and J 8 bases; nucleotides not matched to a gene: 7. The CDR3 region is CASIRDSPGELFF. In DNA form, the CDR3 reads TGCGCCAGCATCAGGGACAGTCCGGGGGAGCTGTTTTTT. Full variable domain (remainder filled in from reference TRBV5-1 and TRBJ2-2): KAGVTQTPRYLIKTRGQQVTLSCSPISGHRSVSWYQQTPGQGLQFLFEYFSETQRNKGNFPGRFSGRQFSNSRSEMNVSTLELGDSALYLCASIRDSPGELFFGEGSRLTVL.

This chain joins TRBV5-1 and TRBJ2-6, with D possibly TRBD1 on 6 matching bases. Germline CDR1 reads SGHRS; CDR2 reads YFSETQ. Trimming shortened V by 4 bases and J by 5 bases, and 10 bases separated the two germline ends. The CDR3 extends over 14 amino acids. This CDR3 is CASSLGQRANVLTF. DNA of the CDR3: TGCGCCAGCAGCCTAGGACAGCGGGCCAACGTCCTGACTTTC.

This clone appeared a few times. Different DNA sequences within this sample yield the same CDR3. The V gene is TRBV6-5, the J gene TRBJ1-1; 7 bases align to TRBD1. CDR1 and CDR2 from the germline V gene are MNHEY and SVGAGI. The CDR3 has 13 residues. Losses at the gene ends were 3 bases for V and 5 bases for J; bases not matched to a gene: 3. The CDR3 DNA is TGTGCCAGCAGTTATTACAGGGGAACTGAAGCTTTCTTT. Its protein product is CASSYYRGTEAFF.

This clone was picked up many times. Other DNA sequences of this sample code for an identical CDR3. This chain uses TRBV29-1 with TRBJ2-7, with D possibly matching TRBD1 (5 bases). Germline V gene sequence: CDR1 SQVTM, CDR2 ANQGSEA. CDR3 length equals 15 residues. V was clipped by 6 bases and J by 7 bases, with 25 bases between them. The CDR3 spells CSVASGFLGLREQYF. CDR3 nucleotides: TGCAGCGTAGCCTCAGGGTTTCTCGGGCTTAGGGAGCAGTACTTC.

The chain uses TRBV28 and TRBJ2-3; 7 bases are shared with TRBD2. The CDR3 sequence is 13 residues long. In germline, CDR1 is MDHEN, CDR2 SYDVKM. Germline trimming cut 8 bases from V and 8 bases from J; bases unmatched to any gene: 10. CDR3 sequence reads: CASGGGGGFTQYF. The CDR3 DNA reads as TGTGCCAGCGGGGGGGGTGGCGGGTTTACGCAGTATTTT.

The chain combines TRBV13 with TRBJ2-3; D call uncertain. In germline, CDR1 is PRHDT, CDR2 FYEKMQ (reference sequence). V was shortened by 1 base and J by 5 bases, with 10 bases between the two germline ends. This CDR3 comprises 14 residues. CDR3 nucleotide sequence: TGTGCCAGCAGCTTAGTTTCATTCATAGATACGCAGTATTTT. Translation: CASSLVSFIDTQYF.

V and J are TRBV5-3 and TRBJ2-7; D unresolved. TRBV5-3 is designated an ORF whose function remains uncertain. The CDR3 loop spans 11 amino acids. V dropped 4 bases and J dropped 2 bases, with 4 bases sitting between them. CDR3 nucleotides: TGTGCCAGAAGCGTCACCTACGAGCAGTACTTC. It is translated as CARSVTYEQYF.

This clone was counted a single time. J is TRBJ1-2 and V is TRBV4-2; D may be TRBD1 (5 bases). This CDR3 comprises 14 residues. V was cut by 0 bases and J by 7 bases, with 12 bases left in between. Germline CDR1 LGHNA, CDR2 YNFKEQ. Here the CDR3 reads CASSQDEGVSGYTF. The CDR3 DNA sequence: TGTGCCAGCAGCCAAGATGAAGGGGTCAGTGGCTACACCTTC.

The V and J genes are TRBV18 and TRBJ2-7, with 11 bases that match TRBD1. CDR1 is KGHSH and CDR2 is LQKENI in the germline V gene. CDR3 length: 15 residues. The junction had 4 bases not matched to a gene; V was cut back by 3 bases and J by 3 bases. CDR3 protein: CASSPGTGGNYEQYF. The CDR3, as DNA: TGTGCCAGCTCACCGGGGACAGGGGGGAACTACGAGCAGTACTTC.

This clone was observed once. The chain has TRBV5-4 and TRBJ2-1, with 7 bases fitting TRBD1. V trimming: 3 bases; J trimming: 7 bases; junction bases outside the gene matches: 10. The V gene's germline CDR1 is SGHNT and CDR2 YYREEE (reference sequence). The CDR3 covers 15 residues. For the CDR3, the DNA is TGTGCCAGCAGCTCGGGACAGCCCGTGTTGAATGAGCAGTTCTTC. Translation gives CASSSGQPVLNEQFF. Variable domain in full (rest from reference TRBV5-4 and TRBJ2-1): ETGVTQSPTHLIKTRGQQVTLRCSSQSGHNTVSWYQQALGQGPQFIFQYYREEENGRGNFPPRFSGLQFPNYSSELNVNALELDDSALYLCASSSGQPVLNEQFFGPGTRLTVL.

The rearrangement joins TRBV6-5 to TRBJ2-1; TRBD2 aligns across 9 bases. Germline V gene lookup returns CDR1 MNHEY and CDR2 SVGAGI. The CDR3 consists of 15 residues. The V segment lost 6 bases and the J segment 4 bases; nucleotides outside the gene matches: 7. CDR3 protein: CASSLQLAGYNEQFF. CDR3 bases: TGTGCCAGCAGCCTTCAACTAGCGGGTTACAATGAGCAGTTCTTC.